Presented here are 21 T cell receptor beta chains from one specimen sequenced in a study of T cells in Graves' hyperthyroidism and ophthalmopathy. TCR beta CDR3 regions were amplified from RNA. TCR CDR3 regions were first amplified by RT-PCR with HTBI primers. TCRdb reanalysed the multiplex PCR reads using MiXCR and keeps one entry per CDR3 protein. The data show some 510,000 distinct CDR3 sequences, 20% to 25% seen once. Material: blood. These receptors originate from a man aged 18 to 35 with Graves' hyperthyroidism.

This clonotype was found many times. The gene calls are TRBV6-1 and TRBJ1-5; TRBD1 agrees at 9 bases. Per the germline V gene, CDR1 is MNHNS and CDR2 is SASEGT. The length of the CDR3 is 16 residues. V was clipped by 1 base and J by 5 bases; unmatched bases: 6. The chain's CDR3 is CASSEVNRGPYQPQHF. For the CDR3, the DNA is TGTGCCAGCAGTGAAGTGAACAGGGGGCCCTATCAGCCCCAGCATTTT.

The table lists this clonotype with a few counts. The chain is built from TRBV28 and TRBJ2-5; D is possibly TRBD1 or TRBD2 (7 bases each). There are 15 residues in the CDR3. Germline V CDR1 and CDR2: MDHEN, SYDVKM. Trimming took off 3 bases at V and 5 bases at J, with 16 bases between the two ends. CDR3 in DNA: TGTGCCAGCAGTTTCAGGGGGGGGGCCCGGGAGACCCAGTACTTC. Its protein product is CASSFRGGARETQYF. Using reference TRBV28 and TRBJ2-5 for the parts outside the CDR3, the full variable domain is DVKVTQSSRYLVKRTGEKVFLECVQDMDHENMFWYRQDPGLGLRLIYFSYDVKMKEKGDIPEGYSVSREKKERFSLILESASTNQTSMYLCASSFRGGARETQYFGPGTRLLVL.

This clonotype was recorded at least ten times. The chain combines TRBV6-2 or TRBV6-3 with TRBJ2-7; D gene ambiguous. The CDR3 loop spans 13 amino acids. Germline V gene data show CDR1 as MNHEY and CDR2 as SVGEGT. The V and J ends lost 8 bases and 2 bases respectively, with 13 bases between them. CDR3: CASRSSYPYEQYF. The CDR3 bases are TGTGCCAGCCGCTCAAGCTATCCCTACGAGCAGTACTTC.

This clonotype has at least ten counts. In nucleotides, the CDR3 is TGTGCCAGCAGCCCGAGGGACAGGGTAGAGGACTACGAGCAGTACTTC. This gives the protein CASSPRDRVEDYEQYF. The chain links TRBV9 to TRBJ2-7; TRBD1 aligns across 9 bases. The ends lost 4 bases at V and 3 bases at J; junction bases unmatched: 11. Germline CDR1 and CDR2: SGDLS and YYNGEE. The CDR3 is 16 residues long.

This clonotype was counted many times. Mismatch with germline at one junction end may stem from a read error. The V gene is TRBV7-7, the J gene TRBJ2-7; D call uncertain. CDR1 and CDR2 (germline): SSHAT, FNYEAQ (reference sequence). CDR3 size: 13 residues. DNA for the CDR3: TGTGCTAGCAGCCCCGGCCCGGGCTACGAGCAGTACTTC. Protein product: CASSPGPGYEQYF.

This clonotype was seen only once. This rearrangement joins TRBV6-5 to TRBJ2-7, with unresolved D. Germline V gene sequence: CDR1 MNHEY, CDR2 SVGAGI. The CDR3 loop spans 13 amino acids. Trimming took off 2 bases at V and 2 bases at J, with 7 bases between the two ends. The CDR3: CASSYTDAYEQYF. Written as DNA, the CDR3 is TGTGCCAGCAGTTACACAGATGCCTACGAGCAGTACTTC.

This clonotype showed up many times. The chain links TRBV28 to TRBJ1-2; tentatively, D is TRBD1 (5 bases). Trimming left V 3 bases short and J 6 bases short, with 11 bases between. The CDR3 has 13 residues. The V gene's germline CDR1 is MDHEN and CDR2 SYDVKM. The CDR3 protein is CASSLAVGDGYTF. CDR3 coding DNA: TGTGCCAGCAGTTTGGCGGTGGGGGATGGCTACACCTTC.

This clonotype came up many times. The chain has TRBV12-3 or TRBV12-4 and TRBJ1-1; D is unresolved. The CDR3 extends over 13 amino acids. Trimming stripped 6 bases from V and 1 base from J, with 9 bases between. Written as DNA, the CDR3 is TGTGCCAGCAGCCAACAGTGGAACACTGAAGCTTTCTTT. It encodes CASSQQWNTEAFF.

The V call is TRBV12-5, the J call TRBJ2-7; 8 bases line up with TRBD2. Per the germline V gene, CDR1 is LGHNT and CDR2 is FRNRAP. J was trimmed by 2 bases and V by 0 bases; bases with no gene match: 6. This CDR3 has 16 residues. The CDR3 nucleotides are TGTGCTAGTGGTTTGGTACGGGATAGCGGGGCCTACGAGCAGTACTTC. Protein sequence: CASGLVRDSGAYEQYF.

This clonotype appeared many times. The chain joins TRBV4-1 to TRBJ1-1; unclear D gene. CDR1 is MGHRA and CDR2 is YSYEKL in the germline V gene. This CDR3 spans 13 amino acids. V was shortened by 3 bases and J by 5 bases, with 10 bases between the two germline ends. CDR3 nucleotides: TGCGCCAGCAGCCAGCCCGGTTGGACTGAAGCTTTCTTT. It specifies CASSQPGWTEAFF.

This clonotype was found many times. V and J are TRBV6-1 and TRBJ1-2, with 9 bases aligning to TRBD1. Trimming removed 7 bases from V and 8 bases from J; junction bases left unmatched: 11. The germline gives CDR1 MNHNS, CDR2 SASEGT. The CDR3 has 14 residues. Here the CDR3 reads CASTLAQGAGGYTF. Here the CDR3 DNA reads TGTGCCAGCACCCTTGCACAGGGGGCGGGCGGCTACACCTTC.

This clonotype was detected only a few times. This chain joins TRBV20-1 and TRBJ2-7; weak D call: TRBD2 (7 bases). Per germline, CDR1 DFQATT and CDR2 SNEGSKA (reference sequence). The V end was cut by 0 bases, the J end by 2 bases, with 11 bases between. The CDR3 is made up of 14 amino acids. The CDR3 region is CSARDPGGPYEQYF. CDR3 DNA sequence: TGCAGTGCTAGAGATCCGGGGGGCCCCTACGAGCAGTACTTC.

This clonotype was found many times. The V and J genes are TRBV7-2 and TRBJ2-7; 10 nucleotides match TRBD2. Germline CDR1 and CDR2: SGHTA and FQGNSA. The CDR3 length is 14 residues. J was trimmed by 6 bases and V by 3 bases; bases with no gene match: 5. The CDR3 here is CASSFLAGDFEQYF. CDR3 bases: TGTGCCAGCAGCTTCCTAGCGGGGGATTTCGAGCAGTACTTC. Full variable domain (remainder filled in from reference TRBV7-2 and TRBJ2-7): GAGVSQSPSNKVTEKGKDVELRCDPISGHTALYWYRQSLGQGLEFLIYFQGNSAPDKSGLPSDRFSAERTGGSVSTLTIQRTQQEDSAVYLCASSFLAGDFEQYFGPGTRLTVT.

Many counts were recorded for this clonotype. The J gene is TRBJ2-7, the V gene TRBV2, with D tentatively TRBD1 or TRBD2 (5 bases each). The CDR3 extends over 14 amino acids. V was pared by 5 bases and J by 6 bases, with 17 bases between. Germline values: CDR1 SNHLY, CDR2 FYNNEI. CDR3 amino acids: CASSWDLSASEQYF. CDR3 sequence (DNA): TGTGCCAGCAGTTGGGACCTCAGCGCTAGCGAGCAGTACTTC.

This clonotype was picked up a small number of times. The rearrangement uses TRBV20-1 and TRBJ2-5; D gene unclear. Looked up from germline, CDR1 is DFQATT and CDR2 is SNEGSKA (reference sequence). The CDR3 is made up of 13 amino acids. Trimming shortened V by 0 bases and J by 3 bases, and 8 bases separated the two germline ends. CDR3 in DNA: TGCAGTGCTAGAGATAGTGGGGAAGAGACCCAGTACTTC. Protein: CSARDSGEETQYF.

The chain combines TRBV6-1 with TRBJ1-5; 10 bases are shared with TRBD1. With V trimmed by 8 bases and J by 9 bases, 10 bases remained unmatched. The CDR3 runs to 14 residues. Germline loops: CDR1 MNHNS, CDR2 SASEGT. The CDR3 coding sequence is TGTGCCAGCTTTCCGGGACAGGGGCCTGGGCCCCAGCATTTT. Protein: CASFPGQGPGPQHF.

The chain joins TRBV6-1 to TRBJ1-1; a weak D match, TRBD1 (6 bases). Germline CDR1 is MNHNS and CDR2 is SASEGT. Trimming removed 5 bases at V and 3 bases at J, with 13 bases between. The CDR3 spans 14 residues. CDR3 protein: CASSLGDIDTEAFF. CDR3 bases: TGTGCCAGCAGTCTAGGGGACATCGACACTGAAGCTTTCTTT.

This clonotype occurred a few times. The V and J genes are TRBV12-3 or TRBV12-4 and TRBJ1-5, with 7 bases that match TRBD1. The CDR3 covers 14 residues. The trim removed 6 bases at V and 6 bases at J, leaving 8 bases unmatched. The CDR3 nucleotides are TGTGCCAGCAGCTGGGGACAGACCCTTCAGCCCCAGCATTTT. This sequence encodes CASSWGQTLQPQHF.

The chain carries TRBV6-5 and TRBJ1-1; TRBD1 aligns across 9 bases. CDR1 and CDR2 (germline): MNHEY, SVGAGI. The CDR3 is 16 amino acids. Trimming took 0 bases from V and 4 from J; bases not matched to a gene: 6. The CDR3 sequence: CASSYSRGQGATEAFF. CDR3 sequence (DNA): TGTGCCAGCAGTTACTCCCGGGGACAGGGAGCCACTGAAGCTTTCTTT.

This clonotype was recorded a few times. This rearrangement joins TRBV19 to TRBJ2-5; D is possibly TRBD2 (6 bases). Per germline, CDR1 LNHDA and CDR2 SQIVND (reference sequence). The CDR3 consists of 14 residues. Trimming left V 3 bases short and J 2 bases short, with 10 bases between. The CDR3 sequence: CASSILAEQETQYF. The CDR3 DNA reads as TGTGCCAGTAGTATCTTAGCGGAGCAAGAGACCCAGTACTTC.

This clonotype was seen a few times. The chain recombines TRBV5-5 with TRBJ2-7; 11 bases align to TRBD2. This CDR3 comprises 15 residues. The V gene's germline CDR1 is SGHKS and CDR2 YYEKEE (reference sequence). V lost 3 bases and J lost 4; bases outside the gene matches: 6. The CDR3 here is CASSWGSGGAYEQYF. The CDR3 region has the DNA TGTGCCAGCAGCTGGGGTAGCGGGGGGGCTTACGAGCAGTACTTC.